Listed here is a single TCR beta chain. The target antigen is unknown. Repertoires were generated with immunoSEQ multiplex PCR, while TCRdb's copy carries only in-frame clones and drops some. The data contain some 91,000 clones, around 86% of them singletons. The data are from a study of T cell responses to AZD1222 COVID-19 vaccine. Study details: Pooled together were second doses at about 4 or about 12 weeks. Study findings and constraints: The CD4 TCRs associated with vaccination extended across spike and predominated at 160-218 and 743-854. The number of AZD1222 recipients seropositive at baseline was only five or six. Samples come after the peak T cell response, not at day 14.

The sample consisted of peripheral blood, taken on day 0 of AZD1222 vaccination. The origin of this receptor is an adult in good health.

The CDR3 loop reads CASRRGPGNYGYTF. Written as DNA, the CDR3 is TGTGCCAGTAGGAGGGGGCCTGGGAACTATGGCTACACCTTC. This chain links TRBV19 with TRBJ1-2; 7 bases map to TRBD1. Germline-derived CDR1 and CDR2 are LNHDA and SQIVND (reference sequence). The V gene end was trimmed by 6 bases and the J gene end by 2 bases; junction bases not matched to a gene: 6. The CDR3 totals 14 residues. Filled out from reference TRBV19 and TRBJ1-2, the complete variable domain reads DGGITQSPKYLFRKEGQNVTLSCEQNLNHDAMYWYRQDPGQGLRLIYYSQIVNDFQKGDIAEGYSVSREKKESFPLTVTSAQKNPTAFYLCASRRGPGNYGYTFGSGTRLTVV.